This TCR beta chain was found in a study of cytomegalovirus exposure and HLA in healthy donors. Overall study results and limits: Investigators reported fewer than 200 TCR beta chains as tied to cytomegalovirus. What a later analysis reportedly showed was that an Asian-associated ancestry cluster had fewer N-insertions than the roughly 670-donor mean. In a later analysis, specific HLA alleles were associated with approximately 16,000 TCR beta sequences at a 0.05 false discovery rate. In a later analysis, TCR association rates varied by HLA locus: DRB1 most, HLA-C fewest.

PCR was performed using 60 Vbeta and 13 Jbeta primers. Clones were sequenced by immunoSEQ multiplex PCR, and TCRdb holds only the in-frame ones, with some missing. The table has approximately 160,000 clones, about four fifths seen once. For this clone: Its matching antigen is unknown. Distinct nucleotide sequences in the sample also encode this CDR3.

This CDR3 spans 12 amino acids. Germline V gene data show CDR1 as SGHRS and CDR2 as YFSETQ. Trimming removed 5 bases at V and 5 bases at J, with 10 bases between. The origin of this receptor is a girl aged 5-17 years in good health and CMV-seropositive. The V and J genes are TRBV5-1 and TRBJ1-1; D call uncertain. The source material was PBMCs. CDR3 bases: TGCGCCAGCAGTTTCGAGGGAACTGAAGCTTTCTTT. Its translation: CASSFEGTEAFF.